This T cell receptor beta chain emerged from a study of molecular identifiers for immune sequencing clone quantification. Libraries used roughly 19,000 to 1,100,000 sorted naive CD8 T cells and 10%, 30% or 50% RNA input. The study, taken as a whole, reports: Reportedly, one cell's Jurkat TCR RNA was detected within 1,200,000 naive CD8 cells. Barcodes shared by identical TCR molecules could lead to underestimated sizes of highly expanded clones.

Details on this clonotype: The antigen remains unidentified. A much larger clone is a single base away; this may be a read error.

TCRdb reprocessed the PCR reads with MiXCR, giving one entry per CDR3 protein. The repertoire consists of about 53,000 distinct CDR3 sequences, with just over 35% occurring once and the leading ten covering about 4.1%. This TCR was sampled from a human donor in good health. Some libraries in this study had Jurkat cell RNA spiked in. Source material: naive CD8+ T cells from blood, with Jurkat cell RNA spiked in. The sample's subset: FACS-sorted CD8+CD4-CCR7+CD45RA+ naive T cells.

CDR3: CASRVGQTSNEKLFF. The DNA of the CDR3 is TGCGCCAGCAGGGTGGGACAGACTTCTAATGAAAAACTGTTTTTT. This chain uses TRBV5-1 with TRBJ1-4, with TRBD1 matching over 7 bases. The V and J ends lost 5 bases and 3 bases, in that order; junction bases with no gene match: 7. The length of the CDR3 is 15 residues. The V gene's germline CDR1 is SGHRS and CDR2 YFSETQ. Combining the CDR3 with reference TRBV5-1 and TRBJ1-4 gives the whole variable domain KAGVTQTPRYLIKTRGQQVTLSCSPISGHRSVSWYQQTPGQGLQFLFEYFSETQRNKGNFPGRFSGRQFSNSRSEMNVSTLELGDSALYLCASRVGQTSNEKLFFGSGTQLSVL.